The source of this T cell receptor (beta chain) is a study of T cell responses to AZD1222 COVID-19 vaccine. Findings of the study overall: None of the repertoires were sampled until the peak T cell response had passed. Dominant at 160-218 and 743-854, vaccine-associated CD4 TCRs also spanned spike. Spike-specific TCR breadth and depth went up after people got two AZD1222 doses. Donors, mostly white British, included more females; clonal diversity was possibly underestimated.

Using immunoSEQ multiplex PCR, the repertoire was profiled, and TCRdb retains in-frame clones only, with some absent. The table shows about 130,000 clones, with approximately 90% occurring only once. A word on this clone: The antigen is unknown.

The TCR comes from an adult in good health. This sample comprised peripheral blood, obtained on day 0 of AZD1222 vaccination.

CDR3: CASSPPGIWSTGELFF. The CDR3 DNA sequence: TGTGCCAGCAGCCCCCCAGGGATTTGGAGCACCGGGGAGCTGTTTTTT. The chain is built from TRBV3-1 (or the pseudogene TRBV3-2) and TRBJ2-2; a possible D gene is TRBD1 (5 bases). The V end lost 4 bases, the J end lost 4 bases, and 16 bases lay between the germline ends. The CDR3 extends over 16 amino acids. The germline CDR1 and CDR2 sequences are LGHDT and YNNKEL (reference sequence).